The present TCR beta chain was sequenced within a study of T-cell memory formation after mild COVID-19. TCRdb itself ran the 5' RACE reads through MiXCR, one entry per CDR3 protein. The sample carries a few hundred thousand distinct CDR3 sequences, 15% to 20% recorded once. The V gene end was trimmed by 5 bases and the J gene end by 7 bases; junction bases not matched to a gene: 10. This CDR3 has 15 amino acids. The germline V gene encodes CDR1 SGHTA and CDR2 FQGTGA. The material sequenced was PBMCs or a T cell subset sorted from them (not recorded which). The receptor comes from a man younger than 30 who had mild COVID-19 (a few samples of this study predate the infection). Cell type and time point are not known. The rearrangement links TRBV7-3 to TRBJ2-1; 8 bases fit TRBD2. The CDR3 coding sequence is TGTGCCAGCAGCCCCGGGGGGGCCGAGGTAAATGAGCAGTTCTTC. It codes for CASSPGGAEVNEQFF.